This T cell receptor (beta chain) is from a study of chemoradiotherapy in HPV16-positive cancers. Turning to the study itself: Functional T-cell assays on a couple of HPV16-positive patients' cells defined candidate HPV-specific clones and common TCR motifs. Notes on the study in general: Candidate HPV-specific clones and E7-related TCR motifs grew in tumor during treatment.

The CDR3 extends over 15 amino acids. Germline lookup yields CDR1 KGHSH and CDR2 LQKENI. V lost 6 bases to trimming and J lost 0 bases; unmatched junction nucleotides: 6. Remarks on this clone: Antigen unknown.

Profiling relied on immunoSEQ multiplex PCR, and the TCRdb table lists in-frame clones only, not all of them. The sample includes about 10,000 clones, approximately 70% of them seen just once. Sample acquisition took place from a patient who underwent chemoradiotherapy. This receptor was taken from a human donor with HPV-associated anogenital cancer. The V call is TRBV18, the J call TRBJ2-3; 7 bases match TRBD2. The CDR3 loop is CASSQAGSSTDTQYF. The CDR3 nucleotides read TGTGCCAGCTCCCAAGCGGGGTCTAGCACAGATACGCAGTATTTT.